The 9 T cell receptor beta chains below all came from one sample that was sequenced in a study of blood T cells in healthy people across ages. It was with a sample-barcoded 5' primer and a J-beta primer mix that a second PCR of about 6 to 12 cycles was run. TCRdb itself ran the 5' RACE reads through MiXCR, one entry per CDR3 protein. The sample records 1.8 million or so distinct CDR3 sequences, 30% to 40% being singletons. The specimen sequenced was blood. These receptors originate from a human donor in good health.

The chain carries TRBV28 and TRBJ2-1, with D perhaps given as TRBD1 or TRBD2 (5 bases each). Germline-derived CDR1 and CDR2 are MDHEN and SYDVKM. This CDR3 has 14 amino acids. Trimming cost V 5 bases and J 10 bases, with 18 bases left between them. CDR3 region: CASSTSGPRDEQFF. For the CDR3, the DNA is TGTGCCAGCAGTACGAGCGGCCCAAGGGACGAGCAGTTCTTC.

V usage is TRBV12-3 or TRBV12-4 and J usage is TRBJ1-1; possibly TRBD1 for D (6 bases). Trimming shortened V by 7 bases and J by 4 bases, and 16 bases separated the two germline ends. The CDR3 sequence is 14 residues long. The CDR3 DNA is TGTGCCAGCACTCCTGAGGGGGGATTCACTGAAGCTTTCTTT. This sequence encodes CASTPEGGFTEAFF.

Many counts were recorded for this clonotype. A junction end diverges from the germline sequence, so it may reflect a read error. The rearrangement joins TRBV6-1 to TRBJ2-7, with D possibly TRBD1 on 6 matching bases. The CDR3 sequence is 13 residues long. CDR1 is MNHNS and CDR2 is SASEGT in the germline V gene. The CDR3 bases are TGTGCCAGTAGTGGGGGCACTTCCTACGAGCAGTACTTC. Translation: CASSGGTSYEQYF.

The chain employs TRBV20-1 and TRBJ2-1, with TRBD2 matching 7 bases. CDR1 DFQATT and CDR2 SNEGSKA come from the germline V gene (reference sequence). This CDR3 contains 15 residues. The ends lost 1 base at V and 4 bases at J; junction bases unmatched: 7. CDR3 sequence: CSARGPRGLYNEQFF. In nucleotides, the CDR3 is TGCAGTGCTAGAGGGCCTCGGGGACTATACAATGAGCAGTTCTTC.

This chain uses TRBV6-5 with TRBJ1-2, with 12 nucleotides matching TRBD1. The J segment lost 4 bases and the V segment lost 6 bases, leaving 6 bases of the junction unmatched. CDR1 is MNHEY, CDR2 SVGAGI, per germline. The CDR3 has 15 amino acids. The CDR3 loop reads CASRPGTGGGYGYTF. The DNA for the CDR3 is TGTGCCAGCAGGCCCGGGACAGGGGGCGGCTATGGCTACACCTTC.

CDR3 sequence: CASSPGTGRLTDTQYF. The CDR3 DNA is TGTGCCAGCAGCCCCGGGACAGGGAGATTGACAGATACGCAGTATTTT. The V gene is TRBV7-2, the J gene TRBJ2-3, with 9 bases fitting TRBD1. Germline V gene lookup returns CDR1 SGHTA and CDR2 FQGNSA. The CDR3 runs 16 residues. J was trimmed by 3 bases and V by 5 bases; bases with no gene match: 9.

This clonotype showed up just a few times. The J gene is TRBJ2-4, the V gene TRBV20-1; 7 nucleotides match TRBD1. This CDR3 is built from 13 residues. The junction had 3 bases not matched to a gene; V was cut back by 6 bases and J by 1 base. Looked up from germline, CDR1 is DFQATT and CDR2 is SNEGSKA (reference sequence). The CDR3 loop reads CSAIQGAKNIQYF. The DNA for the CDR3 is TGCAGTGCGATACAGGGGGCCAAAAACATTCAGTACTTC.

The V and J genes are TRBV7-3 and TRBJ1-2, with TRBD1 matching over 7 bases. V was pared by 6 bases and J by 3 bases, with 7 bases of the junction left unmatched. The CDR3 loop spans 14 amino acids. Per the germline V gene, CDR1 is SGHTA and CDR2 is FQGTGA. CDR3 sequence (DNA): TGTGCCAGCAGATGGAGTGGGACAGACTATGGCTACACCTTC. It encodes CASRWSGTDYGYTF.

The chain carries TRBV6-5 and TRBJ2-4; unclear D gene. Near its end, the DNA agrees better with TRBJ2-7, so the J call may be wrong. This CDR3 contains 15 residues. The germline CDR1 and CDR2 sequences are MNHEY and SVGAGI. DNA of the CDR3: TGTGCCAGCAGTCTAACGGAGAGAATTCCCTACGAGCAGTACTTC. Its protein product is CASSLTERIPYEQYF.